These 27 T cell receptor beta chains share one sample of origin, sequenced in a study of blood T cell repertoires in COVID-19. Profiling relied on immunoSEQ multiplex PCR, and the TCRdb table lists in-frame clones only, not all of them. The repertoire includes some 310,000 clones, nearly 90% of them detected once, and more than 9% sits in the top ten. The sequenced sample consisted of PBMCs or T cells enriched from blood (not recorded which). These receptors were taken from a woman aged 25 to 45 who had recovered from COVID-19.

The CDR3 protein is CATQTGNEQFF. In nucleotides, the CDR3 is TGTGCCACTCAGACAGGGAATGAGCAGTTCTTC. The genes are TRBV10-3 and TRBJ2-1; 7 bases align to TRBD1. This CDR3 region has 11 residues. The germline V gene encodes CDR1 ENHRY and CDR2 SYGVKD. V was pared by 10 bases and J by 7 bases, with 4 bases of the junction left unmatched.

The CDR3 nucleotides are TGTGCCATCAGTGAGTCGCAGGGATGGGAGCTGTTTTTT. It encodes CAISESQGWELFF. This rearrangement joins TRBV10-3 to TRBJ2-2; maybe TRBD1 (5 bases). This CDR3 is built from 13 residues. Germline CDR1 reads ENHRY; CDR2 reads SYGVKD. Deletions cut 0 bases from V and 9 bases from J, with 8 bases between.

V gene TRBV5-1 combines with J gene TRBJ2-3; no reliable D call. This CDR3 is 15 amino acids long. V lost 3 bases and J 2 bases, leaving 13 bases between the germline ends. From germline, CDR1 is SGHRS and CDR2 YFSETQ. The CDR3 DNA follows: TGCGCCAGCAGCTCCTCCCGACTCCCCACAGATACGCAGTATTTT. Protein sequence: CASSSSRLPTDTQYF.

This clone has at least ten counts. This chain joins TRBV4-1 and TRBJ1-4; a weak D match, TRBD1 (5 bases). The CDR3 contains 14 residues. V was clipped by 4 bases and J by 4 bases, with 10 bases between them. Germline lookup yields CDR1 MGHRA and CDR2 YSYEKL. CDR3 in amino acids: CASSLGVGNEKLFF. Here the CDR3 DNA reads TGCGCCAGCAGCCTAGGGGTGGGTAATGAAAAACTGTTTTTT.

The rearrangement uses TRBV7-2 and TRBJ2-7; possible D gene TRBD2, 6 bases. CDR3 length: 14 residues. CDR1 and CDR2 (germline): SGHTA, FQGNSA. V lost 7 bases, J lost 7 bases, and 20 bases lay in between. The CDR3 DNA follows: TGTGCCAGCACCCTATGGGGGGAGAAGGGTGAGCAGTACTTC. It specifies CASTLWGEKGEQYF.

The rearrangement uses TRBV10-1 and TRBJ2-1; 11 nucleotides match TRBD2. The germline V gene has CDR1 WNHNN and CDR2 SYGVQD (reference sequence). V trimming: 0 bases; J trimming: 3 bases; junction bases outside the gene matches: 4. The CDR3 has 17 amino acids. CDR3 sequence: CASSESRGLADYNEQFF. CDR3 bases: TGCGCCAGCAGTGAGTCGAGGGGACTAGCGGACTACAATGAGCAGTTCTTC.

The J gene is TRBJ1-2, the V gene TRBV30, with D possibly matching TRBD1 (6 bases). The ends were cut back, 1 base at V and 5 bases at J, with 11 bases in the middle. Per germline, CDR1 GTSNPN and CDR2 SVGIG (reference sequence). CDR3 size: 13 residues. The CDR3 DNA reads TGTGCCTGGAGTGATAATACAGGGTATGGCTACACCTTC. This sequence encodes CAWSDNTGYGYTF.

The CDR3, as DNA: TGTGCCAGCAGACACCAGGATTTCTATGGCTACACCTTC. It specifies CASRHQDFYGYTF. The chain employs TRBV6-5 and TRBJ1-2; D gene unclear. The CDR3 runs to 13 residues. Per the germline V gene, CDR1 is MNHEY and CDR2 is SVGAGI. V dropped 6 bases and J dropped 4 bases, with 12 bases sitting between them.

Notes on this clone: One end of the junction varies from germline; a read error may be responsible. J is TRBJ2-3 and V is TRBV24-1, with 12 bases matching TRBD2. The germline V gene has CDR1 KGHDR and CDR2 SFDVKD. This CDR3 has 17 residues. This CDR3 is CATSALTSGRDTDTQYF. The CDR3 coding sequence is TGTGCCACCAGTGCTTTGACTAGCGGGAGAGATACAGATACGCAGTATTTT.

The chain joins TRBV5-1 to TRBJ2-1; the D is unclear. Trimming took off 0 bases at V and 0 bases at J, with 10 bases between the two ends. The CDR3 extends over 16 amino acids. In germline, CDR1 is SGHRS, CDR2 YFSETQ. This CDR3 reads CASSLDQRSSYNEQFF. Written as DNA, the CDR3 is TGCGCCAGCAGCTTGGACCAGCGTAGCTCCTACAATGAGCAGTTCTTC.

The rearrangement uses TRBV7-9 and TRBJ2-3, with D uncertain. The germline V and J ends were trimmed by 5 bases and 1 base, with 19 bases remaining between them. Germline CDR1 and CDR2: SEHNR and FQNEAQ (reference sequence). CDR3 length equals 17 residues. CDR3 DNA sequence: TGTGCCAGCAGCCCTAAACCCCCAGCGCACGGCACAGATACGCAGTATTTT. The encoded protein is CASSPKPPAHGTDTQYF.

V and J are TRBV11-2 and TRBJ2-2, with D unclear. The germline gives CDR1 SGHAT, CDR2 FQNNGV. V was cut by 5 bases and J by 10 bases, with 14 bases left in between. The CDR3 has 13 residues. The CDR3 spells CASSLLHVEELFF. The DNA for the CDR3 is TGTGCCAGCAGCCTACTTCATGTTGAGGAGCTGTTTTTT.

The CDR3 nucleotides read TGTGCCAGCAGTCAGGACAGGGCGAACACCGGGGAGCTGTTTTTT. Residues: CASSQDRANTGELFF. The V and J genes are TRBV2 and TRBJ2-2; 8 nucleotides align to TRBD1. CDR3 length equals 15 residues. CDR1 and CDR2 from the germline V gene are SNHLY and FYNNEI. V lost 5 bases, J lost 0 bases, and 2 bases stayed unmatched. The full variable domain, in which reference TRBV2 and TRBJ2-2 provide the parts outside the CDR3, is EPEVTQTPSHQVTQMGQEVILRCVPISNHLYFYWYRQILGQKVEFLVSFYNNEISEKSEIFDDQFSVERPDGSNFTLKIRSTKLEDSAMYFCASSQDRANTGELFFGEGSRLTVL.

V gene TRBV6-5 combines with J gene TRBJ2-7; TRBD2 might be the D (6 bases). The germline V and J ends were trimmed by 6 bases and 3 bases, with 21 bases remaining between them. This CDR3 region has 16 residues. The germline V gene has CDR1 MNHEY and CDR2 SVGAGI. The CDR3 reads CASSYSSEGTYYEQYF. CDR3 sequence (DNA): TGTGCCAGCAGCTACAGTAGCGAAGGGACTTACTACGAGCAGTACTTC.

The chain recombines TRBV27 with TRBJ2-7, with TRBD2 matching over 8 bases. The CDR3 spans 16 residues. CDR1 and CDR2 (germline): MNHEY, SMNVEV (reference sequence). Trimming removed 6 bases from V and 7 bases from J; junction bases left unmatched: 17. In DNA, the CDR3 is TGTGCCAGCAGGAGTTTCCAGGGGACGGGGACTAGGGAGCAGTACTTC. This gives the protein CASRSFQGTGTREQYF.

The chain joins TRBV27 to TRBJ1-2; 7 nucleotides align to TRBD1. Germline lookup yields CDR1 MNHEY and CDR2 SMNVEV (reference sequence). V shed 8 bases and J 6 bases; nucleotides not matched to a gene: 9. The length of the CDR3 is 13 residues. The CDR3 sequence: CASPGQKGDGYTF. CDR3 nucleotides: TGTGCCAGCCCGGGACAGAAAGGGGATGGCTACACCTTC.

This sequence joins TRBV5-1 and TRBJ2-7, with 10 bases lining up with TRBD2. J was trimmed by 2 bases and V by 4 bases; bases with no gene match: 6. CDR1 and CDR2 from the germline V gene are SGHRS and YFSETQ. The CDR3 covers 15 residues. CDR3 loop: CASSITSGVPYEQYF. The CDR3 nucleotides are TGCGCCAGCAGCATCACTAGCGGGGTACCCTACGAGCAGTACTTC.

The chain couples TRBV2 to TRBJ1-1; D is undetermined. The CDR3 runs 15 residues. Between the trimmed V and J ends, which lost 4 bases and 0 bases, there was a span of 12 bases. Germline CDR1 and CDR2: SNHLY and FYNNEI. The CDR3 nucleotides are TGTGCCAGCAGTGCAGATGCACCTCTGAACACTGAAGCTTTCTTT. Protein: CASSADAPLNTEAFF.

This clone was picked up one time. The gene calls are TRBV5-1 and TRBJ2-5; TRBD2 agrees at 10 bases. Germline lookup yields CDR1 SGHRS and CDR2 YFSETQ. CDR3 length: 14 residues. With 4 bases clipped from V and 3 bases from J, the junction kept 3 bases outside the gene matches. The CDR3 loop is CASSPGTSEETQYF. The DNA for the CDR3 is TGCGCCAGCAGCCCGGGGACTAGCGAAGAGACCCAGTACTTC. Based on the CDR3 plus reference TRBV5-1 and TRBJ2-5, the full variable domain is KAGVTQTPRYLIKTRGQQVTLSCSPISGHRSVSWYQQTPGQGLQFLFEYFSETQRNKGNFPGRFSGRQFSNSRSEMNVSTLELGDSALYLCASSPGTSEETQYFGPGTRLLVL.

As regards this clone: Different DNA sequences within this sample yield the same CDR3. V usage is TRBV18 and J usage is TRBJ1-4, with D tentatively TRBD1 (5 bases). The CDR3 sequence is 13 residues long. The germline V gene encodes CDR1 KGHSH and CDR2 LQKENI. Trimming removed 2 bases at V and 7 bases at J, with 8 bases between. CDR3 coding DNA: TGTGCCAGCTCACCAGGGCAGGGTGAAAAACTGTTTTTT. Residues: CASSPGQGEKLFF.

This clone is a singleton in its sample. The CDR3 DNA is TGTGCCAGCAGCCGCTCCGGGGATAACACTGAAGCTTTCTTT. This encodes CASSRSGDNTEAFF. The chain is built from TRBV11-3 and TRBJ1-1; D not certain. There are 14 residues in the CDR3. Trimming cost V 5 bases and J 2 bases, with 12 bases left between them. Germline CDR1 is SGHNT and CDR2 is YENEEA.

The V call is TRBV3-1 (or the pseudogene TRBV3-2), the J call TRBJ1-5; 8 bases map to TRBD1. The CDR3 is 15 residues long. Germline V gene lookup returns CDR1 LGHDT and CDR2 YNNKEL (reference sequence). V lost 4 bases, J lost 4 bases, and 6 bases stayed unmatched. The CDR3 DNA is TGTGCCAGCAGCCTCCGGACAGGGTGGAATCAGCCCCAGCATTTT. It translates to CASSLRTGWNQPQHF.

This chain connects TRBV9 to TRBJ1-2, with 7 bases matching TRBD1. J was trimmed by 2 bases and V by 3 bases; bases with no gene match: 4. This CDR3 is built from 14 residues. CDR1 is SGDLS and CDR2 is YYNGEE in the germline V gene. CDR3: CASSAGGENYGYTF. CDR3 coding DNA: TGTGCCAGCAGCGCAGGGGGAGAAAACTATGGCTACACCTTC.

This clone was picked up one time. The V and J genes are TRBV11-2 and TRBJ2-1; D is ambiguous. V was cut by 2 bases and J by 8 bases, with 16 bases left in between. The CDR3 sequence is 15 residues long. Per germline, CDR1 SGHAT and CDR2 FQNNGV. The DNA for the CDR3 is TGTGCCAGCAGCTTAATTTTCCCGGGTCGGGATGAGCAGTTCTTC. Its translation: CASSLIFPGRDEQFF.

This clone was counted a few times. V gene TRBV28 combines with J gene TRBJ1-1, with 10 bases identical to TRBD1. This CDR3 spans 13 amino acids. V shed 6 bases and J 9 bases; nucleotides not matched to a gene: 7. Germline V gene lookup returns CDR1 MDHEN and CDR2 SYDVKM. CDR3 nucleotide sequence: TGTGCCAGCAGGCAACCGGGACAGGGGAAAGCTTTCTTT. The encoded protein is CASRQPGQGKAFF.

This rearrangement joins TRBV6-5 to TRBJ2-7; 8 positions match TRBD1. This CDR3 spans 14 amino acids. Germline V gives CDR1 MNHEY, CDR2 SVGAGI. Trimming cost V 0 bases and J 6 bases; bases outside gene matches: 4. In nucleotides, the CDR3 is TGTGCCAGCAGTTACTCGGAACAGGGGGGCGAGCAGTACTTC. The encoded protein is CASSYSEQGGEQYF.

This clone was seen once. V usage is TRBV9 and J usage is TRBJ1-3; unclear D gene. V lost 3 bases and J lost 0, with 7 bases in between. The CDR3 is 14 amino acids. Germline V gives CDR1 SGDLS, CDR2 YYNGEE. DNA of the CDR3: TGTGCCAGCAGCGCACTCGTCTCTGGAAACACCATATATTTT. Translated: CASSALVSGNTIYF.